A selection of T cell receptor beta chains follows, all from one sample in a study of identical twins. TCRdb reprocessed the 5' RACE reads via MiXCR and lists one record per CDR3 protein. The sample lists approximately 230,000 distinct CDR3 sequences; about an eighth were seen once. The sequencing sample was made of memory (CD45RO+) T cells sorted from blood. All receptors come from a woman under 30 in good health. Each CDR3 is given with its conserved first and last residue. A D gene is named only where the DNA matches it firmly. The size field is filled for only some rows; it gives once, few, many or a size class.

TRBD1,TRBJ2-1,few,TRBV20-1,CSARGGYEQFF,TGCAGTGCGAGAGGGGGCTATGAGCAGTTCTTC
-,TRBJ2-1,-,TRBV27,CASGGRGPYNEQFF,TGTGCCAGCGGGGGGCGAGGGCCCTACAATGAGCAGTTCTTC
TRBD2,TRBJ2-1,-,TRBV10-1,CASKGGSGIGEQFF,TGCGCCAGCAAAGGGGGTAGCGGGATCGGTGAGCAGTTCTTC
TRBD1,TRBJ1-1,many,TRBV20-1,CSARVQGTEAFF,TGCAGTGCTAGGGTACAGGGGACTGAAGCTTTCTTT
-,TRBJ2-7,few,TRBV3-1,CASSLLQATSEQYF,TGTGCCAGCAGCCTCTTGCAGGCTACCTCCGAGCAGTACTTC
-,TRBJ1-5,-,TRBV27,CASGERVNQPQHF,TGTGCCAGCGGGGAAAGAGTCAATCAGCCCCAGCATTTT
TRBD2,TRBJ2-7,-,TRBV5-1,CASRTDTGGEQYF,TGCGCCAGCCGAACGGACACGGGAGGCGAGCAGTACTTC
TRBD1,TRBJ1-1,-,TRBV20-1,CSARDVTGSAEAFF,TGCAGTGCTAGAGACGTGACAGGGAGCGCTGAAGCTTTCTTT
-,TRBJ2-7,many,TRBV3-1,CASSQGRQGTYEQYF,TGTGCCAGCAGCCAGGGGAGGCAGGGTACCTACGAGCAGTACTTC
TRBD2,TRBJ2-5,few,TRBV7-9,CASSPVLAGGEETQYF,TGTGCCAGCAGCCCGGTACTAGCGGGAGGCGAAGAGACCCAGTACTTC
-,TRBJ1-1,few,TRBV7-2,CASSLERVLGTEAFF,TGTGCCAGCAGCTTAGAAAGGGTTTTGGGAACTGAAGCTTTCTTT
-,TRBJ2-5,-,TRBV18,CASSAWTAKETQYF,TGTGCCAGCTCAGCATGGACAGCCAAAGAGACCCAGTACTTC
-,TRBJ1-4,-,TRBV14,CASSQDNQEVLFF,TGTGCCAGCAGCCAAGATAACCAGGAGGTGCTGTTTTTT
TRBD1,TRBJ2-7,few,TRBV29-1,CSVLTGVHEQYF,TGCAGCGTATTAACAGGGGTCCACGAGCAGTACTTC
TRBD1,TRBJ1-2,few,TRBV25-1,CASREDRGAGYTF,TGTGCCAGCAGAGAAGACAGGGGAGCGGGCTACACCTTC